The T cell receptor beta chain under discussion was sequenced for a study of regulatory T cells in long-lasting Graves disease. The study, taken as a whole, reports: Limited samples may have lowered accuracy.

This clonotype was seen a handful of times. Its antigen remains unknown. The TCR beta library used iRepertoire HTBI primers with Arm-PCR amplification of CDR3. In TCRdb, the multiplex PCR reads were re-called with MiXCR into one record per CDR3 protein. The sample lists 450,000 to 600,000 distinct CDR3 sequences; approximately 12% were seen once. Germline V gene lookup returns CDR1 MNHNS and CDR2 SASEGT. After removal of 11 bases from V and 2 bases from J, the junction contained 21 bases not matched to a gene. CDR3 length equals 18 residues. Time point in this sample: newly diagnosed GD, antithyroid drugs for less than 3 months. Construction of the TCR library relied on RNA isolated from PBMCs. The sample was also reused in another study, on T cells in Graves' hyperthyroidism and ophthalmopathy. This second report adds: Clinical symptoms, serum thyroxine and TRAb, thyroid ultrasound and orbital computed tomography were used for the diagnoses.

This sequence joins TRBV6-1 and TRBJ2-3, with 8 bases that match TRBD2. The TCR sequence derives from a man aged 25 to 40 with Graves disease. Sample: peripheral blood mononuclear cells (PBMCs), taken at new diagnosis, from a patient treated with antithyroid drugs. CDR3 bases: TGTGCCCTTGTGAGGGTAGCGGGAAAGGCGCCAGACACAGATACGCAGTATTTT. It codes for CALVRVAGKAPDTDTQYF.